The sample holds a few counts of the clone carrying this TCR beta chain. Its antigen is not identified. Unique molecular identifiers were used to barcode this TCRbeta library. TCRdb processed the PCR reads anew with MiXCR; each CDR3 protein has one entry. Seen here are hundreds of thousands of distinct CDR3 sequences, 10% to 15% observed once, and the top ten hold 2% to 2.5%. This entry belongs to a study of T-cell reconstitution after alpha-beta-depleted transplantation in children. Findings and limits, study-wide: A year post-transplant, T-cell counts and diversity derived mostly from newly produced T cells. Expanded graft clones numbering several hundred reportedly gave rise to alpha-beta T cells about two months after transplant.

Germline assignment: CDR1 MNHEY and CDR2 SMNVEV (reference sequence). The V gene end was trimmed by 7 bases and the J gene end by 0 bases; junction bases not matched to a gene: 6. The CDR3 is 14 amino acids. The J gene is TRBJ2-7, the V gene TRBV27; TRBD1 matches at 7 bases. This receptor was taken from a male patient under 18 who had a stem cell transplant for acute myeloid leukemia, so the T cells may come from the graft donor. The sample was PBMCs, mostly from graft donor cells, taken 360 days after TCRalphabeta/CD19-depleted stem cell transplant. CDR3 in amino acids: CASTLPGGSYEQYV. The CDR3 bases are TGTGCCAGCACCTTACCAGGGGGCTCCTACGAGCAGTACGTC.